This T cell receptor beta chain was observed in a study of graft-versus-host responses after intestinal transplantation. Study-level background: The whole recipient group had anti-thymocyte globulin induction followed by tacrolimus and steroids for roughly three years.

Remarks on this clone: The target antigen is unknown.

Assay used: immunoSEQ multiplex PCR; TCRdb lists only in-frame clones, some missing. This table has about 85,000 clones, around 93% appearing once. The CDR3 is 17 residues long. V lost 6 bases and J lost 6; bases outside the gene matches: 16. Per germline, CDR1 SGDLS and CDR2 YYNGEE. Study-wide results and limits: Individuals who had graft-donor T cell macrochimerism had allografts that showed high graft-versus-host to host-versus-graft clonal ratios. GvH clones occurred in recipient marrow; some first appeared in ileum or blood. The study associated peak circulating GvH clone levels with early post-transplant HvG declines.

The V call is TRBV9, the J call TRBJ2-2; 8 bases match TRBD2. The sample consisted of unstimulated CD8+ T cells sorted from spleen or lymph node cells, taken before transplant. The sequence came from a human donor who was the organ donor for an intestinal transplant. CDR3 in amino acids: CASTPFLTSVVAGELFF. The DNA of the CDR3 is TGTGCCAGCACCCCATTCCTGACTAGCGTTGTCGCCGGGGAGCTGTTTTTT.